Here is one T cell receptor beta chain with its context. Its specificity is unknown. The CDR3 has 16 amino acids. The ends lost 3 bases at V and 6 bases at J; junction bases unmatched: 11. The germline CDR1 and CDR2 sequences are SGDLS and YYNGEE. This entry belongs to a study of cytomegalovirus exposure and HLA in healthy donors. Study details: As released early, the data held about 85 million unique TCRs from HLA-typed donors. Study observations and caveats: Another analysis was done later, and it associated 15,000 or so TCR beta sequences with HLA alleles at 0.05 false discovery rate. The majority of CMV-associated TCR beta chains were reported as apparently HLA-restricted in a later analysis. When presence/absence was analysed, sequencing depth was taken to be roughly uniform across donors.

PCR amplification relied on 60 Vbeta primers (plus 13 Jbeta primers). Sequencing used immunoSEQ multiplex PCR; TCRdb keeps in-frame clones, though not all of them. The table lists under 150,000 clones, 79% of them singletons. The clonotype comes from a male donor in good health and CMV-seronegative. What was sequenced was PBMCs. This chain links TRBV9 with TRBJ2-3, with 9 nucleotides matching TRBD2. The CDR3 DNA reads as TGTGCCAGCAGCGGTGAACTGAGGACTAGCGACGATACGCAGTATTTT. It specifies CASSGELRTSDDTQYF.